A single sample gave rise to the 23 T cell receptor beta chains below, sequenced in a study of T-cell reconstitution after alpha-beta-depleted transplantation in children. The authors prepared the TCRbeta library with unique molecular identifiers. TCRdb itself ran the PCR reads through MiXCR, one entry per CDR3 protein. There are about 610,000 distinct CDR3 sequences in the sample; roughly a tenth occur only once, and roughly 3.9% lies in the top ten. Here the sequenced sample was PBMCs from the stem cell graft donor, taken from the stem cell graft. The receptors stem from a human donor who donated a stem cell graft to a child with acute myeloid leukemia.

This clonotype has ten or more counts. The chain recombines TRBV25-1 with TRBJ2-7; D might be TRBD2 (6 bases). V was cut by 4 bases and J by 0 bases, with 16 bases left in between. The CDR3 has 16 amino acids. Germline values: CDR1 MGHDK, CDR2 SYGVNS. The CDR3 protein is CASSGSRDFSSYEQYF. The DNA for the CDR3 is TGTGCCAGCAGTGGAAGCCGGGACTTTAGCTCCTACGAGCAGTACTTC.

Ten or more counts support this clonotype. The chain employs TRBV12-3 or TRBV12-4 and TRBJ2-3, with 7 bases that match TRBD2. The ends lost 4 bases at V and 4 bases at J; junction bases unmatched: 5. The CDR3 spans 14 residues. CDR3 nucleotides: TGTGCCAGCAGTTCCGGGAGGCAGGCAGATACGCAGTATTTT. Protein sequence: CASSSGRQADTQYF.

Note on this clonotype: Germline is not matched at one junction end, which may reflect a read error. CDR3 DNA: TGTGCCAGCAGCCAGGGTCGGTCGCAGGACTTC. It translates to CASSQGRSQDF. This chain uses TRBV3-1 with TRBJ2-5; D call uncertain. Germline-derived CDR1 and CDR2 are LGHDT and YNNKEL (reference sequence). This CDR3 is built from 11 residues.

This clonotype occurred a few times. The chain couples TRBV7-9 to TRBJ2-3; D may be TRBD2 (5 bases). The CDR3 is made up of 15 amino acids. From germline, CDR1 is SEHNR and CDR2 FQNEAQ (reference sequence). Trimming cost V 1 base and J 2 bases, with 10 bases left between them. This CDR3 is CASSLGAGNTDTQYF. In DNA form, the CDR3 reads TGTGCCAGCAGCTTAGGGGCCGGGAACACAGATACGCAGTATTTT.

This sequence joins TRBV7-7 and TRBJ2-7, with D tentatively TRBD1 (5 bases). The CDR3 consists of 15 residues. Germline CDR1 and CDR2: SSHAT and FNYEAQ (reference sequence). CDR3 amino acids: CAGLAQEKLSYEQYF. DNA of the CDR3: TGTGCTGGTTTAGCACAGGAGAAACTCTCCTACGAGCAGTACTTC.

The rearrangement links TRBV27 to TRBJ2-7; 7 nucleotides match TRBD2. The germline gives CDR1 MNHEY, CDR2 SMNVEV (reference sequence). V shed 5 bases, J shed 6 bases, and the junction held 16 bases outside the gene matches. The CDR3 loop spans 16 amino acids. The DNA of the CDR3 is TGTGCCAGCAGTCGAAACTTAGCGGGCGGGGTTTCCGAGCAGTACTTC. Protein product: CASSRNLAGGVSEQYF.

The rearrangement links TRBV6-2 or TRBV6-3 to TRBJ2-2; D possibly uses TRBD1 or TRBD2 (6 bases each). The CDR3 spans 15 residues. Germline CDR1 is MNHEY and CDR2 is SVGEGT. Trimming stripped 5 bases from V and 6 bases from J, with 16 bases between. The CDR3 region has the DNA TGTGCCAGCAGTGGCTTACAGGGAGGCGCCGGGGAGCTGTTTTTT. Encoded protein: CASSGLQGGAGELFF.

The table lists this clonotype with a few counts. The CDR3: CASSLTVGAYNEQFF. In nucleotides, the CDR3 is TGCGCCAGCAGCTTGACGGTGGGTGCCTACAATGAGCAGTTCTTC. The V call is TRBV5-1, the J call TRBJ2-1; D call uncertain. The V gene lost 1 base and the J gene lost 2 bases, with 10 bases spanning the gap. The CDR3 covers 15 residues. CDR1 and CDR2 (germline): SGHRS, YFSETQ.

This clonotype has more than one count but fewer than ten. V is TRBV20-1 and J is TRBJ2-1; 8 bases map to TRBD2. The germline V gene has CDR1 DFQATT and CDR2 SNEGSKA (reference sequence). The CDR3 runs to 19 residues. The V and J ends lost 1 base and 0 bases, in that order; junction bases with no gene match: 14. The CDR3 region is CSARAPLGIAGSSYNEQFF. In DNA, the CDR3 is TGCAGTGCTAGAGCCCCGCTCGGAATAGCGGGAAGCTCCTACAATGAGCAGTTCTTC.

V gene TRBV29-1 combines with J gene TRBJ2-7; 9 nucleotides agree with TRBD2. With V trimmed by 5 bases and J by 5 bases, 7 bases remained unmatched. CDR1 SQVTM and CDR2 ANQGSEA come from the germline V gene. The CDR3 loop spans 13 amino acids. Here the CDR3 reads CSVRREGRHEQYF. The CDR3 DNA reads as TGCAGCGTTCGGCGGGAGGGCCGCCACGAGCAGTACTTC.

This clonotype was counted a few times. The genes are TRBV30 and TRBJ2-1; D call uncertain. The CDR3 length is 13 residues. V lost 0 bases and J 2 bases, leaving 5 bases between the germline ends. Germline lookup yields CDR1 GTSNPN and CDR2 SVGIG (reference sequence). For the CDR3, the DNA is TGTGCCTGGAGTGTACCTACCTACAATGAGCAGTTCTTC. It specifies CAWSVPTYNEQFF.

In regard to this clonotype: A read error may explain this, as a much larger clone is one base away. The V and J genes are TRBV12-3 or TRBV12-4 and TRBJ2-7; 7 nucleotides match TRBD1. Unmatched junction bases numbered 6, after V lost 2 bases and J lost 2 bases. The CDR3 sequence is 15 residues long. CDR3 in amino acids: CASSLLAGGAYEQYV. The CDR3 region has the DNA TGTGCCAGCAGTTTATTGGCAGGGGGAGCCTACGAGCAGTACGTC.

The chain links TRBV7-2 to TRBJ2-5, with 8 bases aligning to TRBD1. Trimming at V came to 1 base and at J to 5 bases, leaving 9 bases not matched to a gene. The germline V gene has CDR1 SGHTA and CDR2 FQGNSA. The length of the CDR3 is 16 residues. The CDR3 is CASSLGGQGAWETQYF. CDR3 DNA sequence: TGTGCCAGCAGCTTAGGTGGTCAGGGGGCGTGGGAGACCCAGTACTTC.

This sequence joins TRBV5-1 and TRBJ2-7; 9 bases fit TRBD2. The germline CDR1 and CDR2 sequences are SGHRS and YFSETQ. The J segment lost 0 bases and the V segment lost 4 bases, leaving 5 bases of the junction unmatched. This CDR3 contains 15 residues. CDR3 sequence: CASSPGLAPSYEQYF. As DNA, the CDR3 is TGCGCCAGCAGCCCGGGACTAGCCCCCTCCTACGAGCAGTACTTC.

The V call is TRBV4-3, the J call TRBJ2-3, with 9 bases that match TRBD2. CDR3 size: 17 residues. Germline V CDR1 and CDR2: LGHNA, YSLEER. Trimming at V came to 0 bases and at J to 4 bases, leaving 8 bases not matched to a gene. The CDR3 sequence: CASSQDVAGGPADTQYF. The CDR3 DNA reads TGCGCCAGCAGCCAAGACGTGGCGGGAGGGCCAGCAGATACGCAGTATTTT.

This clonotype turned up a few times. The rearrangement uses TRBV2 and TRBJ1-1; D is perhaps TRBD1 (6 bases). This CDR3 contains 13 residues. With 8 bases removed from V and 6 bases from J, the gap between germline ends came to 16 bases. The germline V gene encodes CDR1 SNHLY and CDR2 FYNNEI. CDR3 sequence (DNA): TGTGCCAGCGGACAGTATGGGGCTTCTGAAGCTTTCTTT. Residues: CASGQYGASEAFF. Combining the CDR3 with reference TRBV2 and TRBJ1-1 gives the whole variable domain EPEVTQTPSHQVTQMGQEVILRCVPISNHLYFYWYRQILGQKVEFLVSFYNNEISEKSEIFDDQFSVERPDGSNFTLKIRSTKLEDSAMYFCASGQYGASEAFFGQGTRLTVV.

The table lists this clonotype with a few counts. V is TRBV4-1 and J is TRBJ1-1; D may be TRBD1 (6 bases). Germline CDR1 reads MGHRA; CDR2 reads YSYEKL. V lost 4 bases and J 1 base, leaving 13 bases between the germline ends. The CDR3 contains 15 residues. As DNA, the CDR3 is TGCGCCAGCAGCCGCCCGGGACACACGAACACTGAAGCTTTCTTT. Translated, it gives CASSRPGHTNTEAFF.

This clonotype turned up a few times. The gene calls are TRBV6-2 or TRBV6-3 and TRBJ2-7, with 7 bases that match TRBD1. Per germline, CDR1 MNHEY and CDR2 SVGEGT. The CDR3 runs 15 residues. The J segment lost 2 bases and the V segment lost 2 bases, leaving 6 bases of the junction unmatched. This CDR3 is CASSYGYQGAYEQYF. The CDR3, as DNA: TGTGCCAGCAGTTACGGATATCAGGGGGCCTACGAGCAGTACTTC.

This clonotype turned up a few times. The chain uses TRBV27 and TRBJ1-4, with TRBD1 matching over 9 bases. The trim removed 2 bases at V and 10 bases at J, leaving 5 bases unmatched. The CDR3 sequence is 14 residues long. CDR1 is MNHEY and CDR2 is SMNVEV in the germline V gene (reference sequence). CDR3 nucleotides: TGTGCCAGCAGTTTAGGGACAGGGATCGGAAAACTGTTTTTT. Amino acid sequence: CASSLGTGIGKLFF.

The chain has TRBV7-3 and TRBJ2-1; the D is unclear. This CDR3 has 12 residues. The V end lost 1 base, the J end lost 8 bases, and 6 bases lay between the germline ends. Germline V gene lookup returns CDR1 SGHTA and CDR2 FQGTGA. The CDR3 loop reads CASSLKGHEQFF. DNA of the CDR3: TGTGCCAGCAGCTTAAAAGGCCATGAGCAGTTCTTC.

This rearrangement joins TRBV6-1 to TRBJ2-5; D unclear. Trimming stripped 8 bases from V and 5 bases from J, with 18 bases between. This CDR3 comprises 14 residues. CDR1 and CDR2 from the germline V gene are MNHNS and SASEGT. The DNA for the CDR3 is TGTGCCAGCCAGCCAGGCCATCCAAAGGAGACCCAGTACTTC. Amino acids: CASQPGHPKETQYF.

This clonotype was found many times. The V and J genes are TRBV3-1 and TRBJ1-3; D possibly corresponds to TRBD1 (6 bases). CDR3 size: 13 residues. The germline V and J ends were trimmed by 3 bases and 15 bases, with 18 bases remaining between them. CDR1 and CDR2 (germline): LGHDT, YNNKEL (reference sequence). The CDR3 loop reads CASSQYPGAQPYF. CDR3 bases: TGTGCCAGCAGCCAGTATCCGGGGGCTCAGCCATATTTT.

The genes are TRBV24-1 and TRBJ2-1, with TRBD2 as a possible D gene (5 bases). The CDR3 runs to 12 residues. Germline CDR1 reads KGHDR; CDR2 reads SFDVKD. The V end lost 8 bases, the J end lost 8 bases, and 12 bases lay between the germline ends. The CDR3 nucleotides read TGTGCCACCAAGGCTAGCCGGGATGAGCAGTTCTTC. Protein product: CATKASRDEQFF.